This T cell receptor (beta chain) was profiled in a study of blood T cell repertoires in COVID-19. This clone turned up a few times. This table comes from immunoSEQ multiplex PCR, and its TCRdb copy is limited to in-frame clones, with some not included. Among some 300,000 clones listed, 90% were seen once. The germline V gene encodes CDR1 MNHNY and CDR2 SVGAGI (reference sequence). This CDR3 spans 15 amino acids. Trimming took 5 bases from V and 3 from J; bases not matched to a gene: 7. The chain recombines TRBV6-6 with TRBJ1-5; 7 nucleotides match TRBD1. The source material was PBMCs or T cells enriched from blood (not recorded which). The clonotype was recovered from a woman under 30 with acute COVID-19. The CDR3 loop is CASSRSGTDNQPQHF. The CDR3 nucleotides are TGTGCCAGCAGTCGATCCGGGACAGACAATCAGCCCCAGCATTTT.